This is a list of T cell receptor beta chains from one sample in a study of blood T cells in healthy people across ages. TCRdb recomputed calls from the 5' RACE reads with MiXCR, one row per CDR3 protein. The sample lists 550,000 to 600,000 distinct CDR3 sequences; less than 60% were seen once. Input material: blood. These receptor sequences come from a man older than 75 in good health. Both conserved end residues are part of each CDR3. D genes are given only for firm matches. A clone size is listed for some rows: how often the clone was seen (once, few, many), or a class if it is expanded.

TRBV29-1	TRBJ2-7	.	many	TGCAGCGTTCTCACTTTAACCTACGAGCAGTACTTC	CSVLTLTYEQYF
TRBV29-1	TRBJ2-5	.	many	TGCAGCGTTGAAATCGGCGTTCTAGAGACCCAGTACTTC	CSVEIGVLETQYF
TRBV10-3	TRBJ1-1	.	.	TGTGCCATCAGTGAGGGGGGAGGGTCGAACACTGAAGCTTTCTTT	CAISEGGGSNTEAFF
TRBV7-2	TRBJ2-1	.	few	TGTGCCAGCAGCGCCGAGGCAGGAGGGGGTTACAATGAGCAGTTCTTC	CASSAEAGGGYNEQFF
TRBV4-3	TRBJ2-7	.	.	TGCGCCAGCAGCCGCGGCCATTCCTACGAGCAGTACTTC	CASSRGHSYEQYF
TRBV3-1	TRBJ2-7	TRBD1	.	TGTGCCAGCAGCCATATCAGGACAGGGAGTTTCCACGAGCAGTACTTC	CASSHIRTGSFHEQYF
TRBV24-1	TRBJ1-5	.	.	TGTGCCACCAGTGGTACAGGGCCCAATCAGCCCCAGCATTTT	CATSGTGPNQPQHF
TRBV20-1	TRBJ2-7	TRBD2	.	TGCAGCGCCGTCCCTAGCGGGGGACTTTACAATGAGCAGTACTTC	CSAVPSGGLYNEQYF
TRBV12-3/TRBV12-4	TRBJ2-7	TRBD1	few	TGTGCCAGCAGACCCGCTCAGGGGGCGTACGAGCAGTACTTC	CASRPAQGAYEQYF
TRBV5-6	TRBJ2-2	.	.	TGTGCCAGCAGCTGGTATGCCGGGACGGCTAACACCGGGGAGCTGTTTTTT	CASSWYAGTANTGELFF
TRBV7-3	TRBJ2-1	TRBD2	.	TGTGCCAGCAGCTTGTTAGCGGGGGGGCAGGGTGAGCAGTTCTTC	CASSLLAGGQGEQFF
TRBV20-1	TRBJ2-7	TRBD1	few	TGCAGTGCTACCGGGACAGAAGGTTCCGAGCAGTACTTC	CSATGTEGSEQYF
TRBV7-9	TRBJ1-1	.	few	TGTGCCAGCAGCAACTTCGATGAGCGGGGAAGGGGCACTGAAGCTTTCTTT	CASSNFDERGRGTEAFF
TRBV7-8	TRBJ1-2	.	few	TGTGCCAGCAGCCCCGGCGGGGGACCTGGCTACACCTTC	CASSPGGGPGYTF
TRBV20-1	TRBJ1-5	TRBD1	.	TGCAGTGCCTCCGGGACAGGGTGGAATCAGCCCCAGCATTTT	CSASGTGWNQPQHF
TRBV20-1	TRBJ2-3	TRBD2	.	TGCAGTGCTAGAATGGCGCTAGCGGATATCACAGATACGCAGTATTTT	CSARMALADITDTQYF
TRBV13	TRBJ2-5	TRBD2	.	TGTGCCAGCAGCCTCCTTCGCGGGGGGATTCCGGAGACCCAGTACTTC	CASSLLRGGIPETQYF
TRBV13	TRBJ1-6	.	.	TGTGCCAGCAGCTTAAGATCAGAGTCACCCCTCCACTTT	CASSLRSESPLHF
TRBV12-3/TRBV12-4	TRBJ2-7	.	.	TGTGCCAGCGGTTCACCGTCCCGGGGAGGTTACGAGCAGTACTTC	CASGSPSRGGYEQYF
TRBV3-1	TRBJ2-5	TRBD1	few	TGTGCCAGCAGTCGACAGGGGGCGAAAGAGACCCAGTACTTC	CASSRQGAKETQYF
TRBV10-3	TRBJ1-2	.	.	TGTGCCATCAGGGCGGGAGATGGCTACACCTTC	CAIRAGDGYTF
TRBV7-8	TRBJ2-3	TRBD1	few	TGTGCCAGCAGCTTATGGACAGGGACCACTAGCACAGATACGCAGTATTTT	CASSLWTGTTSTDTQYF
TRBV20-1	TRBJ2-5	.	.	TGCAGTGCTAGTGCGTCGGTCCGGGAGCAGTACTTC	CSASASVREQYF
TRBV5-1	TRBJ2-7	.	few	TGCGCCAGCAGCTCCCGAGGACGGACGCACGACTACGAGCAGTACTTC	CASSSRGRTHDYEQYF
TRBV7-6	TRBJ2-1	.	.	TGTGCCAGCAGCGCGTTAAGACAGGTCCTCAACTACAATGAGCAGTTCTTC	CASSALRQVLNYNEQFF
TRBV29-1	TRBJ2-7	TRBD1	.	TGCAGCGTTGGTACCTCCGGACAGGCCTACGAGCAGTACTTC	CSVGTSGQAYEQYF
TRBV11-1	TRBJ1-1	.	.	TGTGCCAGCATCACAGGGTGCAGGGCTTTCTTT	CASITGCRAFF
TRBV24-1	TRBJ2-5	.	once	TGTGCCACCAGTGACCATACAGAAGAGACCCAGTACTTC	CATSDHTEETQYF
TRBV9	TRBJ2-5	.	.	TGTGCCAGCAGCGCGTTTGTCGGACAAGAGACCCAGTACTTC	CASSAFVGQETQYF
TRBV20-1	TRBJ2-5	TRBD1	.	TGCAGTGCTGGGACAGGGGCCAAAGAGACCCAGTACTTC	CSAGTGAKETQYF
TRBV6-6	TRBJ1-1	.	many	TGTGCCAGCACGGGGTCGGGGAACACTGAAGCTTTCTTT	CASTGSGNTEAFF
TRBV29-1	TRBJ1-1	.	.	TGCAGCGTTGAAGGTGAACAGGCAGGCCGGCCGGGAAACACTGAAGCTTTCTTT	CSVEGEQAGRPGNTEAFF
TRBV7-9	TRBJ1-4	.	.	TGTGCCAGCAGCCGACAGATGACAGGAAGAAATGAAAAACTGTTTTTT	CASSRQMTGRNEKLFF
TRBV12-3/TRBV12-4	TRBJ1-6	.	.	TGTGCCAGCAGGGTGATGGGTTCACCCCTCCACTTT	CASRVMGSPLHF
TRBV18	TRBJ2-6	.	.	TGTGCCAGCTCACAATCAGTTCCCTCTGGGGCCAACGTCCTGACTTTC	CASSQSVPSGANVLTF
TRBV20-1	TRBJ1-2	TRBD1	.	TGCAGTGCTTCCCCTTCCGACAGGGTAACGACTTATGGCTACACCTTC	CSASPSDRVTTYGYTF
TRBV5-1	TRBJ2-7	.	few	TGCGCCAGCAGCACCCCCGGGGTGAAAAATTCCGAGCAGTACTTC	CASSTPGVKNSEQYF
TRBV6-6	TRBJ1-5	.	once	TGTGCCAGCACCTCGGGGCAGGAGAGGGAACAGCATTTT	CASTSGQEREQHF
TRBV12-3/TRBV12-4	TRBJ1-1	.	.	TGTGCCAGCAGCCCCCGAACAGACGTAAACACTGAAGCTTTCTTT	CASSPRTDVNTEAFF
TRBV10-3	TRBJ2-5	TRBD1	.	TGTGCCATCAGTAATCCCGGGACAGGGGGCGAGGAGACCCAGTACTTC	CAISNPGTGGEETQYF
TRBV4-3	TRBJ1-5	.	.	TGCGCCAGCAGCCAAGACTTTGGGGCTGGGCAGCCCCAGCATTTT	CASSQDFGAGQPQHF
TRBV12-3/TRBV12-4	TRBJ2-3	TRBD2	.	TGTGCCAGCACTCGACTAGCGCCCGCTGGGGATACGCAGTATTTT	CASTRLAPAGDTQYF
TRBV6-2/TRBV6-3	TRBJ2-7	TRBD1	.	TGTGCCAGCACTCGACAGGGGAGCTCCTACGAGCAGTACTTC	CASTRQGSSYEQYF
TRBV2	TRBJ2-5	TRBD2	.	TGTGCCAGCAGCATCCTAGCGGTCCAAGAGACCCAGTACTTC	CASSILAVQETQYF
TRBV5-6	TRBJ2-7	.	.	TGTGCCAGCAGCTTGGACGGGGGAGTGGGCTACGAGCAGTACTTC	CASSLDGGVGYEQYF
TRBV20-1	TRBJ2-5	TRBD1	.	TGCAGTGCTGAAGTTGCGACAGGGGCAGAGACCCAGTACTTC	CSAEVATGAETQYF
TRBV5-1	TRBJ2-3	.	.	TGCGCCAGCAGCTTGGCCTGCGCGCCCACAGATACGCAGTATTTT	CASSLACAPTDTQYF
TRBV7-2	TRBJ1-2	.	.	TGTGCCAGCAGCTCCGGTGCTCTGACCCCAACACGGGGCTATGGCTACACCTTC	CASSSGALTPTRGYGYTF
TRBV6-6	TRBJ2-7	TRBD1	many	TGTGCCAGCAGCCGGGACAGGGGGTACGAGCAGTACTTC	CASSRDRGYEQYF
TRBV6-5	TRBJ2-3	.	many	TGTGCCAGCAGTATGGGGGATACGCAGTATTTT	CASSMGDTQYF
TRBV20-1	TRBJ1-2	TRBD1	.	TGCAGTGCTAGTAGAGGACAGGCCGGGGGGCCCCACTATGGCTACACCTTC	CSASRGQAGGPHYGYTF
TRBV18	TRBJ1-2	.	.	TGTGCCAGCTCACCGGGTGTGGGCGCCTCTGGCTACACCTTC	CASSPGVGASGYTF
TRBV20-1	TRBJ1-6	.	few	TGCAGTGCTAGTGATCCGGGGGCAGATTCACCCCTCCACTTT	CSASDPGADSPLHF
TRBV20-1	TRBJ2-1	.	.	TGCAGTGCTAGACAACATAAGGGCCCCTACAATGAGCAGTTCTTC	CSARQHKGPYNEQFF